This TCR beta chain was profiled in a study of blood T cell repertoires in COVID-19. Study-level background: From T cells, B-cell-depleted T cells, or PBMCs came the material, which was cDNA or gDNA.

This CDR3 region has 12 residues. Trimming pared 4 bases from V and 11 bases from J, leaving 12 bases between. The V gene's germline CDR1 is SEHNR and CDR2 FQNEAQ (reference sequence). How the authors handled the data: By means of reference gene primer amplification, nucleated cell counts were estimated. Profiled with immunoSEQ multiplex PCR; TCRdb holds only in-frame clones, not every one. V, J and clone size were drawn from that table, and D and trimming were deduced from the DNA. This sample has about 81,000 clones, with around 90% found just once. The genes are TRBV7-9 and TRBJ1-5; D unresolved. The clonotype comes from an elderly woman with acute or convalescent COVID-19. Specimen: peripheral blood. The CDR3 bases are TGTGCCAGCAGCTCAAGCGGCTGGGCCCAGCATTTT. Translating it yields CASSSSGWAQHF. Full variable domain (outside the CDR3, taken from reference TRBV7-9 and TRBJ1-5): DTGVSQNPRHKITKRGQNVTFRCDPISEHNRLYWYRQTLGQGPEFLTYFQNEAQLEKSRLLSDRFSAERPKGSFSTLEIQRTEQGDSAMYLCASSSSGWAQHFGDGTRLSIL.